The 17 T cell receptor beta chains listed next were all sequenced from one sample in a study of T cell repertoires in cytomegalovirus infection. TCRdb re-called the reads with MiXCR, one entry per CDR3 protein. This repertoire shows more than 650,000 distinct CDR3 sequences, roughly a third found once; its top ten account for 2.5% to 3%. The specimen was PBMCs. Receptors originate from a human donor in good health (CMV status not recorded). Some clones in this sample may be carry-over from other donors' samples.

V gene TRBV20-1 combines with J gene TRBJ1-2; TRBD1 is a possible D gene (6 bases). V lost 1 base to trimming and J lost 4 bases, with 19 bases between them. The CDR3 has 16 amino acids. CDR1 and CDR2 from the germline V gene are DFQATT and SNEGSKA (reference sequence). For the CDR3, the DNA is TGCAGTGCTAGAGGAGTAGGAGACAGGACCCCCTATGGCTACACCTTC. The encoded protein is CSARGVGDRTPYGYTF.

DNA for the CDR3: TGTGCCATCATAGGACTGCCGAACACTGAAGCTTTCTTT. This sequence encodes CAIIGLPNTEAFF. The rearrangement links TRBV10-3 to TRBJ1-1; D remains unclear. Germline CDR1 reads ENHRY; CDR2 reads SYGVKD. This CDR3 is 13 amino acids long. Trimming removed 7 bases from V and 1 base from J, with 10 bases in between.

V is TRBV27 and J is TRBJ1-1; 8 nucleotides agree with TRBD1. The CDR3 contains 15 residues. With 7 bases clipped from V and 5 bases from J, the junction kept 12 bases outside the gene matches. The V gene's germline CDR1 is MNHEY and CDR2 SMNVEV (reference sequence). Here the CDR3 reads CASKPLDRVGTEAFF. CDR3 DNA sequence: TGTGCCAGCAAACCATTGGACAGGGTGGGAACTGAAGCTTTCTTT.

This sequence joins TRBV4-2 and TRBJ1-6, with TRBD1 matching over 7 bases. Germline CDR1 LGHNA, CDR2 YNFKEQ. The trim removed 0 bases at V and 9 bases at J, leaving 8 bases unmatched. The CDR3 consists of 16 residues. DNA for the CDR3: TGTGCCAGCAGCCAAGAACCGGGACAGTTAACTTCACCCCTCCACTTT. Translation gives CASSQEPGQLTSPLHF.

There are a few counts of this clonotype. This sequence joins TRBV7-8 and TRBJ2-7, with D unresolved. Trimming left V 7 bases short and J 0 bases short, with 13 bases between. Looked up from germline, CDR1 is SGHVS and CDR2 is FQNEAQ. This CDR3 is built from 14 residues. CDR3 protein: CASKKGRSSYEQYF. As DNA, the CDR3 is TGTGCCAGCAAAAAGGGCCGGAGCTCCTACGAGCAGTACTTC. The full variable domain, rest sourced from reference TRBV7-8 and TRBJ2-7, is GAGVSQSPRYKVAKRGQDVALRCDPISGHVSLFWYQQALGQGPEFLTYFQNEAQLDKSGLPSDRFFAERPEGSVSTLKIQRTQQEDSAVYLCASKKGRSSYEQYFGPGTRLTVT.

This clonotype showed up many times. The chain has TRBV7-2 and TRBJ2-7; 11 bases align to TRBD2. V dropped 5 bases and J dropped 6; count of bases not matched to a gene: 9. Germline-derived CDR1 and CDR2 are SGHTA and FQGNSA. The CDR3 is made up of 15 amino acids. The CDR3 nucleotides read TGTGCCAGCAGCCTGGGACTAGCGGTAGGGGGCGAGCAGTACTTC. It specifies CASSLGLAVGGEQYF.

This clonotype appeared many times. The V and J genes are TRBV28 and TRBJ1-5; tentative D call: TRBD1 (5 bases). Germline CDR1 is MDHEN and CDR2 is SYDVKM. The CDR3 extends over 12 amino acids. V shed 7 bases and J shed 6 bases, with 10 bases lying between them. The CDR3 DNA reads TGTGCCAGCACCAGAGGGACTCAGCCCCAGCATTTT. Translating gives CASTRGTQPQHF.

This clonotype was seen repeatedly, ten times or more. J is TRBJ2-1 and V is TRBV27; D ambiguous. The CDR3 contains 12 residues. V was pared by 2 bases and J by 3 bases, with 2 bases between. CDR1 MNHEY and CDR2 SMNVEV come from the germline V gene (reference sequence). CDR3 sequence: CASSLGYNEQFF. The CDR3 bases are TGTGCCAGCAGTTTAGGCTACAATGAGCAGTTCTTC.

The chain links TRBV28 to TRBJ2-2; D remains unclear. The V gene lost 8 bases and the J gene lost 0 bases, with 16 bases spanning the gap. From germline, CDR1 is MDHEN and CDR2 SYDVKM. The CDR3 sequence is 16 residues long. The CDR3 sequence: CASCLLMVANTGELFF. The CDR3 bases are TGTGCCAGCTGTCTACTCATGGTGGCGAACACCGGGGAGCTGTTTTTT.

This clonotype came up a few times. The CDR3 reads CASRSGTSNTGELFF. The DNA for the CDR3 is TGTGCCAGCAGATCCGGGACCAGCAACACCGGGGAGCTGTTTTTT. The chain has TRBV11-3 and TRBJ2-2, with D perhaps TRBD1 or TRBD2 (5 bases each). This CDR3 spans 15 amino acids. CDR1 and CDR2 (germline): SGHNT, YENEEA. The V and J ends lost 6 bases and 2 bases respectively, with 13 bases between them.

This clonotype was recorded only once. This CDR3 reads CASSDSGKTDTQYF. CDR3 bases: TGTGCCAGCAGCGATAGCGGGAAAACAGATACGCAGTATTTT. V is TRBV2 and J is TRBJ2-3; 8 bases line up with TRBD2. Germline loops: CDR1 SNHLY, CDR2 FYNNEI. V dropped 6 bases and J dropped 3; count of bases not matched to a gene: 5. CDR3 length equals 14 residues.

This clonotype was observed a few times. The chain uses TRBV12-3 or TRBV12-4 and TRBJ1-1; D is ambiguous. Trimming removed 3 bases from V and 0 bases from J, with 14 bases in between. This CDR3 has 16 amino acids. The chain's CDR3 is CASSFFIGRMNTEAFF. The CDR3 DNA sequence: TGTGCCAGCAGTTTTTTTATTGGACGGATGAACACTGAAGCTTTCTTT.

This rearrangement joins TRBV24-1 to TRBJ2-5, with TRBD2 matching 10 bases. The junction had 5 bases not matched to a gene; V was cut back by 9 bases and J by 5 bases. The CDR3 is made up of 13 amino acids. Germline V gene lookup returns CDR1 KGHDR and CDR2 SFDVKD. CDR3 amino acids: CATGAGGGETQYF. CDR3 nucleotide sequence: TGTGCCACCGGAGCGGGAGGGGGCGAGACCCAGTACTTC.

This clonotype was observed a few times. The chain is built from TRBV2 and TRBJ2-7; D not resolved. This CDR3 has 11 amino acids. V lost 10 bases and J lost 4, with 11 bases in between. CDR1 SNHLY and CDR2 FYNNEI come from the germline V gene. CDR3 region: CATSTGYEQYF. CDR3 nucleotides: TGTGCCACCTCGACTGGATACGAGCAGTACTTC. Drawing the rest from reference TRBV2 and TRBJ2-7, the complete variable domain is EPEVTQTPSHQVTQMGQEVILRCVPISNHLYFYWYRQILGQKVEFLVSFYNNEISEKSEIFDDQFSVERPDGSNFTLKIRSTKLEDSAMYFCATSTGYEQYFGPGTRLTVT.

This sequence joins TRBV7-2 and TRBJ1-6; maybe TRBD1 (6 bases). CDR1 is SGHTA, CDR2 FQGNSA, per germline. V lost 5 bases and J 7 bases, leaving 12 bases between the germline ends. CDR3 length equals 14 residues. The CDR3 sequence: CASSPRGRNSPLHF. The DNA for the CDR3 is TGTGCCAGCAGCCCCCGGGGGCGGAATTCACCCCTCCACTTT. The complete variable domain, with remaining parts taken from reference TRBV7-2 and TRBJ1-6, reads GAGVSQSPSNKVTEKGKDVELRCDPISGHTALYWYRQSLGQGLEFLIYFQGNSAPDKSGLPSDRFSAERTGGSVSTLTIQRTQQEDSAVYLCASSPRGRNSPLHFGNGTRLTVT.

The CDR3 sequence is CASISGGTGELFF. DNA of the CDR3: TGTGCCAGCATTAGTGGGGGCACCGGGGAGCTGTTTTTT. The chain couples TRBV28 to TRBJ2-2; either TRBD1 or TRBD2 may fit D (5 bases each). This CDR3 is 13 amino acids long. V lost 7 bases and J 4 bases, leaving 10 bases between the germline ends. Germline CDR1 is MDHEN and CDR2 is SYDVKM.

This clonotype was counted ten times or more. The rearrangement uses TRBV28 and TRBJ2-1; D is possibly TRBD2 (5 bases). V lost 8 bases and J 3 bases, leaving 20 bases between the germline ends. Germline lookup yields CDR1 MDHEN and CDR2 SYDVKM. The CDR3 totals 16 residues. The DNA of the CDR3 is TGTGCCAGCGGCCCCTATCCAGCGGAACTCTACAATGAGCAGTTCTTC. Translating it yields CASGPYPAELYNEQFF.